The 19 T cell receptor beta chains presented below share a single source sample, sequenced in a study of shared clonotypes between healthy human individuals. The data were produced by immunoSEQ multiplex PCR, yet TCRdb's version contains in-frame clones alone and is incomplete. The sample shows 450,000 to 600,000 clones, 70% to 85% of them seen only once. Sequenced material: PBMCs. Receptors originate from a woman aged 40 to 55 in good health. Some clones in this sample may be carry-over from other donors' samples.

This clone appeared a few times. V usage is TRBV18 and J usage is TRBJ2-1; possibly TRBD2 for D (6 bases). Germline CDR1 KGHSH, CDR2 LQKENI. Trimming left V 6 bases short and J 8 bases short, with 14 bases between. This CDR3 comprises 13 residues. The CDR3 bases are TGTGCCAGCTCCCGGACGGAGGGCGATGAGCAGTTCTTC. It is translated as CASSRTEGDEQFF. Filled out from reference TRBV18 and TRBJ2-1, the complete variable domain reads NAGVMQNPRHLVRRRGQEARLRCSPMKGHSHVYWYRQLPEEGLKFMVYLQKENIIDESGMPKERFSAEFPKEGPSILRIQQVVRGDSAAYFCASSRTEGDEQFFGPGTRLTVL.

The CDR3 coding sequence is TGTGCCAGCAGCTTAGATCTAGCGCCCGGGGAGCTGTTTTTT. Protein sequence: CASSLDLAPGELFF. The rearrangement joins TRBV7-9 to TRBJ2-2, with D possibly matching TRBD2 (6 bases). Germline V CDR1 and CDR2: SEHNR, FQNEAQ (reference sequence). V was clipped by 1 base and J by 6 bases, with 9 bases between them. The CDR3 is 14 amino acids.

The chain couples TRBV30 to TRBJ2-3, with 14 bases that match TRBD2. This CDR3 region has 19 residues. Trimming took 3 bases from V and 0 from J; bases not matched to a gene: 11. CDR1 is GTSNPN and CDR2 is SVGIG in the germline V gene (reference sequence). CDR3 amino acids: CAWSRGLAGEEPSTDTQYF. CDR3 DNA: TGTGCCTGGAGCCGGGGACTAGCGGGAGAGGAACCTAGCACAGATACGCAGTATTTT.

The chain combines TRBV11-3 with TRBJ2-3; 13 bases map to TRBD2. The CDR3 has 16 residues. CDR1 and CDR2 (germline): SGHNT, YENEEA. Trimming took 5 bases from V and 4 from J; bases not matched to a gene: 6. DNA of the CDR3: TGTGCCAGCAGCGCTGGGACTAGCGGGGTGGCAGATACGCAGTATTTT. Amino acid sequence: CASSAGTSGVADTQYF.

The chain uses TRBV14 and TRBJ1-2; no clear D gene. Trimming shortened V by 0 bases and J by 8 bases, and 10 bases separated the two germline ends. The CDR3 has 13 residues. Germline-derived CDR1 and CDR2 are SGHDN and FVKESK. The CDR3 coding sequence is TGTGCCAGCAGCCAAGATTCGGGTCGGGGCTACACCTTC. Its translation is CASSQDSGRGYTF.

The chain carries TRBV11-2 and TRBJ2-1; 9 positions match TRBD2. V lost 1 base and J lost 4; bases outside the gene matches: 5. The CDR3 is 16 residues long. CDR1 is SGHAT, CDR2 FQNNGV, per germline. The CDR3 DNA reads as TGTGCCAGCAGCTTAGTGGGTAGCGGGAGATACAATGAGCAGTTCTTC. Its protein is CASSLVGSGRYNEQFF. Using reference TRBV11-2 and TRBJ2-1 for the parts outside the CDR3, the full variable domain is EAGVAQSPRYKIIEKRQSVAFWCNPISGHATLYWYQQILGQGPKLLIQFQNNGVVDDSQLPKDRFSAERLKGVDSTLKIQPAKLEDSAVYLCASSLVGSGRYNEQFFGPGTRLTVL.

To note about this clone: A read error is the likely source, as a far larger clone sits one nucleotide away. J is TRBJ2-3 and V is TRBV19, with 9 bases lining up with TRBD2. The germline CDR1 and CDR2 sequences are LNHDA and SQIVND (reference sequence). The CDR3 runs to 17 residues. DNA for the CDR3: TGTGCCAATAGTCCCGGGACTAGCACCTTAAGCACAGATACGCAGTATTTT. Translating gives CANSPGTSTLSTDTQYF.

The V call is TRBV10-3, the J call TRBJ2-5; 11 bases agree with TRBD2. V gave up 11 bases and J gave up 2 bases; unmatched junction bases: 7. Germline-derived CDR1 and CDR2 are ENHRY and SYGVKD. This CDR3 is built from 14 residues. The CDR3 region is CAAGTSGAQETQYF. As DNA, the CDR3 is TGTGCCGCAGGGACTAGCGGAGCGCAAGAGACCCAGTACTTC.

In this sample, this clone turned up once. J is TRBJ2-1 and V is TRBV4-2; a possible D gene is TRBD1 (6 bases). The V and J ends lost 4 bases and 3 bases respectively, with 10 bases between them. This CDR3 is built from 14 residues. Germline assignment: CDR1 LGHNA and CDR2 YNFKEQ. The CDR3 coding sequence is TGTGCCAGCAGCCCTTCGGACAGCTACAATGAGCAGTTCTTC. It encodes CASSPSDSYNEQFF.

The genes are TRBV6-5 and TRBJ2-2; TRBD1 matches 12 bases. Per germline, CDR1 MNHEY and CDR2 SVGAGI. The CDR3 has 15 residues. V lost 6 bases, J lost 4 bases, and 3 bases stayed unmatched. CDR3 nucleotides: TGTGCCAGCAGGGGACAGGGGGCGGTCACCGGGGAGCTGTTTTTT. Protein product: CASRGQGAVTGELFF.

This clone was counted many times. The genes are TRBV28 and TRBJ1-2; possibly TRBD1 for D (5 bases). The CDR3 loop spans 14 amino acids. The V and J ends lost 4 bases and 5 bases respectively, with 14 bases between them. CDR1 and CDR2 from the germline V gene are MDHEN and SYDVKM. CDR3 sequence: CASSSDGAGYGYTF. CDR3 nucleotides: TGTGCCAGCAGTTCGGATGGGGCAGGGTATGGCTACACCTTC.

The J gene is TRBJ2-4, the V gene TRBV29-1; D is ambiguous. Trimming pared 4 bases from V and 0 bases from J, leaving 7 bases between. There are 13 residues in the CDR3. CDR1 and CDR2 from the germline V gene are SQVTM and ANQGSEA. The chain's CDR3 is CSVGDSAKNIQYF. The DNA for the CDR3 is TGCAGCGTTGGGGATTCAGCCAAAAACATTCAGTACTTC.

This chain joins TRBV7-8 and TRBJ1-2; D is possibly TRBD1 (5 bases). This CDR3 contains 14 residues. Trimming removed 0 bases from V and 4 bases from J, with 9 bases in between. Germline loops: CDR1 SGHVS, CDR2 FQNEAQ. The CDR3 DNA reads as TGTGCCAGCAGCTTAGCTTTGGGGGTCTATGGCTACACCTTC. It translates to CASSLALGVYGYTF.

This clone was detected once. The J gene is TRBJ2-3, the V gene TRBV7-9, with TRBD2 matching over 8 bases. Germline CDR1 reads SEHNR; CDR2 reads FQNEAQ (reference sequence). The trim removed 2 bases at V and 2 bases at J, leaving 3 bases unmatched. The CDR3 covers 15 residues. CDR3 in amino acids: CASSLTGGDTDTQYF. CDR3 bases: TGTGCCAGCAGCTTAACGGGGGGGGACACAGATACGCAGTATTTT. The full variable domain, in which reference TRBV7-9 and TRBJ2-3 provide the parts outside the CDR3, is DTGVSQNPRHKITKRGQNVTFRCDPISEHNRLYWYRQTLGQGPEFLTYFQNEAQLEKSRLLSDRFSAERPKGSFSTLEIQRTEQGDSAMYLCASSLTGGDTDTQYFGPGTRLTVL.

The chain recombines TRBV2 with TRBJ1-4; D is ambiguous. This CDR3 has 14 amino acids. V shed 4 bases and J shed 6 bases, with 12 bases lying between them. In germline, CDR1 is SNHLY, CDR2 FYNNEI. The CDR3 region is CASSVEGRDEKLFF. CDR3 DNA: TGTGCCAGCAGTGTTGAGGGTCGCGATGAAAAACTGTTTTTT.

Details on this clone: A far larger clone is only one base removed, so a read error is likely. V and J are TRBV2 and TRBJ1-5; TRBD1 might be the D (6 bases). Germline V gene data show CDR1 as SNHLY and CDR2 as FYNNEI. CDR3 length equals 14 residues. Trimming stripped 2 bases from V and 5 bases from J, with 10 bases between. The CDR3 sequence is CASSELDRDQPQHF. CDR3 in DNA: TGTGCCAGCAGTGAATTGGACAGAGATCAGCCCCAGCATTTT.

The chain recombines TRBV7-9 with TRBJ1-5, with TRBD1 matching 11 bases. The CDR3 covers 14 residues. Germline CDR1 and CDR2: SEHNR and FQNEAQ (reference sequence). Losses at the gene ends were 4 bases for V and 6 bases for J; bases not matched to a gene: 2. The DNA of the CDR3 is TGTGCCAGCAGCTATGGGACAGGGGGTCAGCCCCAGCATTTT. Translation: CASSYGTGGQPQHF.

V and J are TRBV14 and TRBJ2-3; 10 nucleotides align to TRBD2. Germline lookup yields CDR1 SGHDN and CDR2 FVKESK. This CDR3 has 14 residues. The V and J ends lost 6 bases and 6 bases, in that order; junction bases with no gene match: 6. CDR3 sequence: CASSLAGVGDTQYF. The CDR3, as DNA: TGTGCCAGCAGTCTAGCGGGAGTGGGCGATACGCAGTATTTT. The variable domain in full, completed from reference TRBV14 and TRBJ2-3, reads EAGVTQFPSHSVIEKGQTVTLRCDPISGHDNLYWYRRVMGKEIKFLLHFVKESKQDESGMPNNRFLAERTGGTYSTLKVQPAELEDSGVYFCASSLAGVGDTQYFGPGTRLTVL.

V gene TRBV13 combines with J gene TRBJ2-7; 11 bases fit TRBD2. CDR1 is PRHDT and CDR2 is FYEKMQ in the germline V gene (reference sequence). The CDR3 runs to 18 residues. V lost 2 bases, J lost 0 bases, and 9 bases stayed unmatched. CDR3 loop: CASSLRLAGGPVSYEQYF. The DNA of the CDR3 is TGTGCCAGCAGCTTACGGTTAGCGGGAGGGCCTGTCTCCTACGAGCAGTACTTC.